This T cell receptor (beta chain) came from a study of T cells after yellow fever vaccination. TCRdb reanalysed the 5' RACE reads using MiXCR and keeps one entry per CDR3 protein. The sample has under 200,000 distinct CDR3 sequences; approximately 11% are singletons. At least ten counts were recorded for this clonotype. Germline lookup yields CDR1 ENHRY and CDR2 SYGVKD. This CDR3 is built from 12 residues. V shed 0 bases and J shed 5 bases, with 3 bases lying between them. This TCR was recovered from a man younger than 35 who received the YFV17D yellow fever vaccine. The chain is built from TRBV10-3 and TRBJ2-3; D is uncertain. The source material was CD8+ T cells sorted from PBMCs, sampled 15 days after the yellow fever booster vaccination. Here the CDR3 DNA reads TGTGCCATCAGTGAGTCGGTAGATACGCAGTATTTT. As protein: CAISESVDTQYF.